This paragraph covers one T cell receptor beta chain sequence. The record originates from a study of blood T cell repertoires in COVID-19. The CDR3 covers 18 residues. The germline CDR1 and CDR2 sequences are SGDLS and YYNGEE. After removal of 3 bases from V and 3 bases from J, the junction contained 10 bases not matched to a gene. Only in-frame clones appear in the TCRdb table, and some are missing; sequencing was by immunoSEQ multiplex PCR. The sample records approximately 67,000 clones, about nine tenths being singletons. V gene TRBV9 combines with J gene TRBJ2-5, with 14 nucleotides matching TRBD2. The TCR was taken from a man aged 50-59 years with active COVID-19. Sequenced sample: peripheral blood. The CDR3 protein is CASSGDVGTSGSKETQYF. The CDR3 DNA follows: TGTGCCAGCAGCGGAGATGTTGGGACTAGCGGGAGCAAAGAGACCCAGTACTTC. Variable domain in full (rest from reference TRBV9 and TRBJ2-5): DSGVTQTPKHLITATGQRVTLRCSPRSGDLSVYWYQQSLDQGLQFLIQYYNGEERAKGNILERFSAQQFPDLHSELNLSSLELGDSALYFCASSGDVGTSGSKETQYFGPGTRLLVL.